This entry lists 2 T cell receptor beta chains sequenced from one sample in a study of Graves' ophthalmopathy and Graves' hyperthyroidism. For repertoire sequencing, the TCR beta CDR3 regions were amplified from RNA transcripts. HTBI primers were employed in first-round RT-PCR, then a second-round multiplex PCR followed. TCRdb reprocessed the multiplex PCR reads with MiXCR, giving one entry per CDR3 protein. The data hold 500,000 to 700,000 distinct CDR3 sequences, with 35% to 45% observed a single time. The source material was peripheral blood or thyroid tissue (not recorded which). These TCRs come from an adult man with Graves' hyperthyroidism.

This chain uses TRBV5-1 with TRBJ2-7; 14 bases fit TRBD2. Germline lookup yields CDR1 SGHRS and CDR2 YFSETQ. J gave up 4 bases and V 4 bases, and 10 bases lay outside the gene matches. This CDR3 is 17 amino acids long. The CDR3 nucleotides are TGCGCCAGCAGCATGGGGGGACTAGCGGGAGCTTTGTACGAGCAGTACTTC. It translates to CASSMGGLAGALYEQYF.

This clonotype showed up just a few times. This chain joins TRBV20-1 and TRBJ2-1; TRBD1 might be the D (5 bases). In germline, CDR1 is DFQATT, CDR2 SNEGSKA (reference sequence). Trimming cost V 6 bases and J 9 bases, with 12 bases left between them. The CDR3 runs 11 residues. CDR3 DNA: TGCAGTGCCTCGGCTAGGGGTGAGCAGTTCTTC. It codes for CSASARGEQFF.